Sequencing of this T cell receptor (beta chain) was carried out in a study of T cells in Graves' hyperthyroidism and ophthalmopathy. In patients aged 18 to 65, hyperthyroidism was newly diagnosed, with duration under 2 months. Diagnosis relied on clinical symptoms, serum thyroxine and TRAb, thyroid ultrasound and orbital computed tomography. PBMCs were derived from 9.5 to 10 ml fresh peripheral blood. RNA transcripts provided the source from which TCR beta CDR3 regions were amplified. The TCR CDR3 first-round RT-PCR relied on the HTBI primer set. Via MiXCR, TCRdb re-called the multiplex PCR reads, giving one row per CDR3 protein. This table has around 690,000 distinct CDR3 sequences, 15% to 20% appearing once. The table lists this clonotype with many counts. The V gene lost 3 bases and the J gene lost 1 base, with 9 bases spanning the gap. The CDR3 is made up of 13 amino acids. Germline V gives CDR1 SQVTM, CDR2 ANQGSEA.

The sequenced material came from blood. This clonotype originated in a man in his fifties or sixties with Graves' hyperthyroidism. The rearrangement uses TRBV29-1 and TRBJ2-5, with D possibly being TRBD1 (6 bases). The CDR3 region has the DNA TGCAGCGTTGAGTTGGGGGCCCAAGAGACCCAGTACTTC. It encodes CSVELGAQETQYF.